The source of this T cell receptor beta chain is a study of T cell responses to AZD1222 COVID-19 vaccine. A word on this clone: Its target is not known.

Findings of the study overall: The repertoires were collected only after the peak T cell response. Females outnumbered males among donors, who were mostly white British; clonal diversity was possibly underestimated. Increases in Spike-specific TCR breadth and depth were seen after two AZD1222 doses. Spike as a whole was targeted by vaccine-associated CD4 TCRs, dominant at 160-218 and 743-854.

Profiled with immunoSEQ multiplex PCR; TCRdb holds only in-frame clones, not every one. The sample has roughly 150,000 clones, approximately 90% seen once; the top ten hold about 3.2%. V dropped 8 bases and J dropped 4 bases, with 8 bases sitting between them. The CDR3 totals 11 residues. From germline, CDR1 is LNHDA and CDR2 SQIVND (reference sequence). The specimen was peripheral blood, collected on day 0 of MenACWY control vaccination. The chain combines TRBV19 with TRBJ2-5, with D unresolved. The origin of this receptor is an adult in good health. CDR3 amino acids: CASGWGETQYF. CDR3 DNA: TGTGCCAGTGGTTGGGGAGAGACCCAGTACTTC. The full variable domain, with the rest looked up from reference TRBV19 and TRBJ2-5, is DGGITQSPKYLFRKEGQNVTLSCEQNLNHDAMYWYRQDPGQGLRLIYYSQIVNDFQKGDIAEGYSVSREKKESFPLTVTSAQKNPTAFYLCASGWGETQYFGPGTRLLVL.